These 13 T cell receptor beta chains were all obtained from the same sample, sequenced in a study of CD8 T cells in Susac syndrome. RNA totalling roughly 0.5 to 1 ug underwent reverse transcription with random hexamers. TCRdb processed the immunoSEQ multiplex PCR reads anew with MiXCR; each CDR3 protein has one entry. The top ten clones hold 0.07% to 0.1% of a sample with 120,000 to 150,000 distinct CDR3 sequences, roughly 94% of them seen once. The sample taken for sequencing was CD4+ T cells from PBMCs. All receptors derive from a human donor in good health.

The rearrangement uses TRBV27 and TRBJ2-5; no clear D gene. Looked up from germline, CDR1 is MNHEY and CDR2 is SMNVEV (reference sequence). Trimming stripped 3 bases from V and 5 bases from J, with 10 bases between. CDR3 length: 13 residues. This chain's CDR3 is CASSFRVRETQYF. CDR3 sequence (DNA): TGTGCCAGCAGTTTCCGGGTACGGGAGACCCAGTACTTC.

The chain carries TRBV12-3 or TRBV12-4 and TRBJ2-3; D ambiguous. The CDR3 extends over 11 amino acids. V dropped 2 bases and J dropped 7 bases, with 4 bases sitting between them. This CDR3 is CASSLLNTQYF. The CDR3 DNA is TGTGCCAGCAGTTTACTAAATACGCAGTATTTT.

The chain has TRBV20-1 and TRBJ2-7; D is possibly TRBD1 (6 bases). V lost 7 bases, J lost 3 bases, and 10 bases lay in between. The V gene's germline CDR1 is DFQATT and CDR2 SNEGSKA (reference sequence). The CDR3 is made up of 11 amino acids. The CDR3, as DNA: TGCAGTGAAAGAGGGGGCTACGAGCAGTACTTC. The encoded protein is CSERGGYEQYF.

The chain employs TRBV11-1 and TRBJ1-1; D remains unclear. The V end was cut by 6 bases, the J end by 0 bases, with 8 bases between. The CDR3 has 13 amino acids. Germline CDR1 reads SGHAT; CDR2 reads FQDESV (reference sequence). This chain's CDR3 is CASRTEMNTEAFF. In DNA form, the CDR3 reads TGTGCCAGCAGGACGGAGATGAACACTGAAGCTTTCTTT.

The chain is built from TRBV6-2 or TRBV6-3 and TRBJ2-7; D gene ambiguous. Between the trimmed V and J ends, which lost 6 bases and 1 base, there was a span of 10 bases. This CDR3 spans 13 amino acids. Germline loops: CDR1 MNHEY, CDR2 SVGEGT. This CDR3 is CASRKDGSYEQYF. For the CDR3, the DNA is TGTGCCAGCAGAAAAGATGGATCCTACGAGCAGTACTTC.

The chain joins TRBV24-1 to TRBJ2-1; D is ambiguous. V was trimmed by 10 bases and J by 8 bases, leaving 11 bases between them. The CDR3 spans 11 residues. Germline CDR1 KGHDR, CDR2 SFDVKD. The CDR3 coding sequence is TGTGCCACGCGGCGAGAGGATGAGCAGTTCTTC. As protein: CATRREDEQFF.

This clonotype was seen once. In nucleotides, the CDR3 is TGTGCCAGCCACAGAGGGTATGGCGTCCTGACTTTC. Translating it yields CASHRGYGVLTF. The chain employs TRBV2 and TRBJ2-6; the D gene is possibly TRBD2 (5 bases). This CDR3 region has 12 residues. The V and J ends lost 8 bases and 12 bases respectively, with 14 bases between them. Germline CDR1 is SNHLY and CDR2 is FYNNEI.

In this sample, this clonotype turned up once. V gene TRBV27 combines with J gene TRBJ2-1, with D possibly matching TRBD1 (6 bases). V was clipped by 3 bases and J by 6 bases, with 15 bases between them. Looked up from germline, CDR1 is MNHEY and CDR2 is SMNVEV (reference sequence). CDR3 size: 15 residues. The CDR3 region is CASSFGSNRVNEQFF. The CDR3 DNA sequence: TGTGCCAGCAGTTTCGGTTCTAACAGGGTCAATGAGCAGTTCTTC.

V gene TRBV7-2 combines with J gene TRBJ1-1; D not certain. The CDR3 runs to 13 residues. The germline CDR1 and CDR2 sequences are SGHTA and FQGNSA. V was shortened by 5 bases and J by 2 bases, with 9 bases between the two germline ends. The CDR3 nucleotides are TGTGCCAGCAGCACACAGATAAACACTGAAGCTTTCTTT. Amino acids: CASSTQINTEAFF.

The J gene is TRBJ2-6, the V gene TRBV7-9; 7 nucleotides align to TRBD1. The CDR3 is 18 amino acids. Germline trimming cut 5 bases from V and 1 base from J; bases unmatched to any gene: 11. Germline values: CDR1 SEHNR, CDR2 FQNEAQ (reference sequence). DNA of the CDR3: TGTGCCAGCAGCCGCTCCGGACAGGACCTTTCTGGGGCCAACGTCCTGACTTTC. Residues: CASSRSGQDLSGANVLTF. The full variable domain, completed using reference TRBV7-9 and TRBJ2-6, is DTGVSQNPRHKITKRGQNVTFRCDPISEHNRLYWYRQTLGQGPEFLTYFQNEAQLEKSRLLSDRFSAERPKGSFSTLEIQRTEQGDSAMYLCASSRSGQDLSGANVLTFGAGSRLTVL.

The chain combines TRBV12-3 or TRBV12-4 with TRBJ2-7, with D tentatively TRBD1 (6 bases). Trimming removed 5 bases at V and 5 bases at J, with 16 bases between. The CDR3 contains 14 residues. CDR3 sequence (DNA): TGTGCCAGCAGTCAGCAGGGGTTGGTCGACGAGCAGTACTTC. Translating it yields CASSQQGLVDEQYF.

J is TRBJ2-2 and V is TRBV20-1, with 7 bases aligning to TRBD1. Germline CDR1 is DFQATT and CDR2 is SNEGSKA (reference sequence). Trimming took 1 base from V and 2 from J; bases not matched to a gene: 4. The CDR3 has 15 residues. The CDR3 DNA reads as TGCAGTGCTAGAGGTGGGACAGCCAACACCGGGGAGCTGTTTTTT. Translation: CSARGGTANTGELFF.

The chain carries TRBV5-4 and TRBJ2-7; 10 nucleotides match TRBD1. The CDR3 extends over 15 amino acids. V lost 5 bases to trimming and J lost 6 bases; unmatched junction nucleotides: 11. Germline lookup yields CDR1 SGHNT and CDR2 YYREEE (reference sequence). The DNA for the CDR3 is TGTGCCAGCAGGGCGACAGGGGGCGGAATCTTCGAGCAGTACTTC. Protein sequence: CASRATGGGIFEQYF. Filled out from reference TRBV5-4 and TRBJ2-7, the complete variable domain reads ETGVTQSPTHLIKTRGQQVTLRCSSQSGHNTVSWYQQALGQGPQFIFQYYREEENGRGNFPPRFSGLQFPNYSSELNVNALELDDSALYLCASRATGGGIFEQYFGPGTRLTVT.